This is a list of T cell receptor beta chains from one sample in a study of T cell responses to AZD1222 COVID-19 vaccine. Clones were sequenced by immunoSEQ multiplex PCR, and TCRdb holds only the in-frame ones, with some missing. This sample has about 270,000 clones, with 90% to 95% found just once. The specimen comprised peripheral blood, sampled 28 days after the second AZD1222 dose. These receptors came from an adult who received the AZD1222 COVID-19 vaccine. CDR3s include the opening cysteine and the closing phenylalanine or tryptophan. D genes are given only for firm matches. Clone size is given for some rows only: seen once, a few or many times, or a class if the clone is expanded.

v_call	clone_size	j_call	d_call	cdr3_aa	cdr3_nt
TRBV6-5	few	TRBJ2-7	.	CASRSTGFHEQYF	TGTGCCAGCAGATCGACAGGTTTCCACGAGCAGTACTTC
TRBV7-9	.	TRBJ1-6	.	CASSLRTNYNSPLHF	TGTGCCAGCAGCCTAAGGACCAACTATAATTCACCCCTCCACTTT
TRBV2	.	TRBJ2-6	.	CASSDLGRGANVLTF	TGTGCCAGCAGTGACTTGGGGAGGGGGGCCAACGTCCTGACTTTC
TRBV4-3	.	TRBJ2-7	.	CASSQDRTPIGEQYF	TGCGCCAGCAGCCAAGATCGGACACCGATTGGCGAGCAGTACTTC
TRBV27	.	TRBJ2-6	.	CASRTHRGEKGSGANVLTF	TGTGCCAGCAGGACACATCGGGGCGAAAAGGGGTCTGGGGCCAACGTCCTGACTTTC
TRBV5-4	.	TRBJ2-3	TRBD2	CASSPPRGDADTQYF	TGTGCCAGCAGCCCTCCGCGGGGGGATGCAGATACGCAGTATTTT
TRBV12-3/TRBV12-4	few	TRBJ2-7	.	CASSLLLTYEQYF	TGTGCCAGCAGTTTATTATTGACCTACGAGCAGTACTTC
TRBV12-3/TRBV12-4	.	TRBJ2-3	.	CASSPRTDTQYF	TGTGCCAGCAGTCCCAGGACAGATACGCAGTATTTT
TRBV6-2/TRBV6-3	once	TRBJ2-5	TRBD2	CASSYSFSSGGQETQYF	TGTGCCAGCAGTTACTCGTTTTCTAGCGGGGGACAAGAGACCCAGTACTTC
TRBV2	.	TRBJ2-7	.	CASSAQETYEQYF	TGTGCCAGCAGCGCTCAGGAGACCTACGAGCAGTACTTC
TRBV27	.	TRBJ1-6	.	CASSRVENFGSPLHF	TGTGCCAGCAGTCGTGTCGAAAACTTTGGTTCACCCCTCCACTTT
TRBV5-1	.	TRBJ2-5	TRBD1	CASSLQGGRETQYF	TGCGCCAGCAGCTTACAGGGGGGAAGGGAGACCCAGTACTTC
TRBV7-2	.	TRBJ1-1	.	CASSLSTVPTEAFF	TGTGCCAGCAGCCTCTCAACAGTACCCACTGAAGCTTTCTTT
TRBV24-1	.	TRBJ2-7	.	CATSSKSGPVYEQYF	TGTGCCACCAGTTCCAAAAGCGGACCCGTCTACGAGCAGTACTTC
TRBV5-1	.	TRBJ1-1	TRBD1	CASSLNRGIEAFF	TGCGCCAGCAGCTTAAACAGGGGGATTGAAGCTTTCTTT
TRBV6-5	.	TRBJ2-6	.	CASKIETGANVLTF	TGTGCCAGCAAGATTGAGACTGGGGCCAACGTCCTGACTTTC
TRBV6-6	.	TRBJ2-5	TRBD2	CASRHGTSFETQYF	TGTGCCAGCAGGCACGGGACTAGTTTCGAGACCCAGTACTTC
TRBV15	.	TRBJ1-5	.	CATSRGGGQPQHF	TGTGCCACCAGCAGAGGAGGGGGTCAGCCCCAGCATTTT
TRBV12-5	.	TRBJ2-7	.	CASGLVLGSLTYEQYF	TGTGCTAGTGGTTTGGTACTCGGCAGCCTCACCTACGAGCAGTACTTC
TRBV28	.	TRBJ2-5	.	CASSLGGLSRGTQYF	TGTGCCAGCAGTTTAGGGGGACTCTCCCGGGGGACCCAGTACTTC
TRBV13	.	TRBJ2-7	.	CASSLAPGNYEQYF	TGTGCCAGCAGCTTAGCGCCAGGCAATTACGAGCAGTACTTC
TRBV28	.	TRBJ2-7	TRBD1	CASRLQGAKAYEQYF	TGTGCCAGCAGGCTCCAGGGGGCAAAGGCCTACGAGCAGTACTTC